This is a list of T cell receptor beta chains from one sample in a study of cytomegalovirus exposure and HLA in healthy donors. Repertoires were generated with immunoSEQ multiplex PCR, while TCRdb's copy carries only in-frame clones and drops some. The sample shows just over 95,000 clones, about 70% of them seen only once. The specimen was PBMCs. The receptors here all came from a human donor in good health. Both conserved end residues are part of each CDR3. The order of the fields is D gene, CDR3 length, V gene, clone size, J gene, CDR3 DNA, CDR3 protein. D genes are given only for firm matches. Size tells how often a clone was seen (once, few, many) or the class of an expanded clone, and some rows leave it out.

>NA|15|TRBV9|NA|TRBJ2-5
TGTGCCAGCAGCGTAGGCGGGAACGTCCAAGAGACCCAGTACTTC
CASSVGGNVQETQYF
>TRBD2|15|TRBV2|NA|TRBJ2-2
TGTGCCAGCAGAAAACTAGCGGGGGGCACCGGGGAGCTGTTTTTT
CASRKLAGGTGELFF
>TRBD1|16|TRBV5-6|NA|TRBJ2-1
TGTGCCAGCAGCACCCTACGGGACAGAACATACAATGAGCAGTTCTTC
CASSTLRDRTYNEQFF
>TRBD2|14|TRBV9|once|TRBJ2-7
TGTGCCAGCAGCGGCGTAGCGGGGGCCTACGAGCAGTACTTC
CASSGVAGAYEQYF
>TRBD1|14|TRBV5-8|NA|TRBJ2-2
TGTGCCAGCAGCTTGACAGGGGGTCTCGGGGAGCTGTTTTTT
CASSLTGGLGELFF
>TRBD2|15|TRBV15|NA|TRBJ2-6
TGTGCCACCAGCCCGGGGGGGACTGGGGCCAACGTCCCGACTTTC
CATSPGGTGANVPTF
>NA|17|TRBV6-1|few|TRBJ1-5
TGTGCCAGCAGTGAAGCGCTTGGGGGGGAGCCATTAGAGCCCCAGCATTTT
CASSEALGGEPLEPQHF
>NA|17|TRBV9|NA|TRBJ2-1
TGTGCCAGCAGCGTAAGTCTGGGCCTAGCTCTCAGCAATGAGCAGTTCTTC
CASSVSLGLALSNEQFF
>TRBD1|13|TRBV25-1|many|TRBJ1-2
TGTGCCAGCAGCGGGACAGGGGGTGATGGCTACACCTTC
CASSGTGGDGYTF
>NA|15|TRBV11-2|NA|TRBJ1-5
TGTGCCAGCAGCCGGTCCGGGGAGGGCAATCAGCCCCAGCATTTT
CASSRSGEGNQPQHF
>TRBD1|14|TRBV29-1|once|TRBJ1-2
TGCAGCGTTGGGGCCGGGACAGGGAACTATGGCTACACCTTC
CSVGAGTGNYGYTF
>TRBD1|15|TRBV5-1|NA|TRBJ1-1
TGCGCCAGCAGCGCTTGGACAGGGATCGACACTGAAGCTTTCTTT
CASSAWTGIDTEAFF
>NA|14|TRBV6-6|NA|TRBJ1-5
TGTGCCAGCAGCCAGAACAGGGTAGGTCAGCCCCAGCATTTT
CASSQNRVGQPQHF
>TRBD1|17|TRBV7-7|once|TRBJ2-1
TGTGCCAGCAGCCCCTGGGGGACAGGCGCCCCTACCAATGAGCAGTTCTTC
CASSPWGTGAPTNEQFF
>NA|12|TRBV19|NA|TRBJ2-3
TGTGCCAGTAGTCCCAACACAGATACGCAGTATTTT
CASSPNTDTQYF
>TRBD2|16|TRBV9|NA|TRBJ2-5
TGTGCCAGCAGCGACCGTCTAGCGGGGGGGGCAGAGACCCAGTACTTC
CASSDRLAGGAETQYF
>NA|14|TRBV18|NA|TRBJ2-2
TGTGCCAGCTCACCCTTCGGCGGATCCGGGGAGCTGTTTTTT
CASSPFGGSGELFF
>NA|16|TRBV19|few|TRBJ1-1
TGTGCCAGTAAAGAAATACCAAGTGCCAGGAACACTGAAGCTTTCTTT
CASKEIPSARNTEAFF
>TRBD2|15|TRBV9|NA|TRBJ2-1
TGTGCCAGCAGCGTAGTGGGTAGCGGGGGGGCCGGGCAGTTCTTC
CASSVVGSGGAGQFF
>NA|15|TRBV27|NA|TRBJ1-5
TGTGCCAGCAGTTTAGTACAGGGAACAGGTCAGCCCCAGCATTTT
CASSLVQGTGQPQHF
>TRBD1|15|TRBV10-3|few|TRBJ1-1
TGTGCCATCAGTGAGCCGGGACAGCGGAACACTGAAGCTTTCTTT
CAISEPGQRNTEAFF
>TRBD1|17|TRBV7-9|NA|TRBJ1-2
TGTGCCAGCAGCCCATGGGACAGGGCTACTCCTAACTATGGCTACACCTTC
CASSPWDRATPNYGYTF
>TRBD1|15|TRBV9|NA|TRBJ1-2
TGTGCCAGCAGTTTAACCGGACAGGGGGCAGGAGGCTACACCTTC
CASSLTGQGAGGYTF
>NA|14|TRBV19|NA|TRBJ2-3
TGTGCCAGTAGTATATATGAGGGAGGTAGTACGCAGTATTTT
CASSIYEGGSTQYF
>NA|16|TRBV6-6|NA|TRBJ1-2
TGTGCCAGCAGTTCCCCCGGTTCCGTACAGCCCTATGGCTACACCTTC
CASSSPGSVQPYGYTF
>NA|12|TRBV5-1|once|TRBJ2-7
TGCGCCAGCAGCATGGACGGCTACGAGCAGTACTTC
CASSMDGYEQYF
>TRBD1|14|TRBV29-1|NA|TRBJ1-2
TGCAGCGTGCTCCCGGGACAGGCTAACTATGGCTACACCTTC
CSVLPGQANYGYTF
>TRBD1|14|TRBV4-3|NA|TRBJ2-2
TGCGCCAGCAAACAGGGGGCCATCACCGGGGAGCTGTTTTTT
CASKQGAITGELFF
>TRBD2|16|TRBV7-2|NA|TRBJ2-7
TGTGCCAGCAGCTCTGTAACACTAGCGGCCGGGAACGAGCAGTACTTC
CASSSVTLAAGNEQYF
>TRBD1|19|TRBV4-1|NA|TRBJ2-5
TGCGCCAGCAGCCCACCCCAGAGAACCGGGACAGGGTTTTCGGAGACCCAGTACTTC
CASSPPQRTGTGFSETQYF
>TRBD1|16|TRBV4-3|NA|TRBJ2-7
TGCGCCAGCAGCCAAGATAGACAGGGGGCTGGTTACGAGCAGTACTTC
CASSQDRQGAGYEQYF
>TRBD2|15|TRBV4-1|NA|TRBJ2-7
TGCGCCAGCAGCCAAGAACTAGCGGCTTCCTACGAGCAGTACTTC
CASSQELAASYEQYF
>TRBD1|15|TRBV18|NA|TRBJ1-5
TGTGCCAGCTCACAACAGGGGGATAGCAATCAGCCCCAGCATTTT
CASSQQGDSNQPQHF
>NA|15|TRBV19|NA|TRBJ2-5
TGTGCCAGTAGTGTCGAGACAGGTCACCAAGAGACCCAGTACTTC
CASSVETGHQETQYF
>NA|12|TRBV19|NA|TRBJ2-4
TGTGCCAGTAGTATCTTGAAAAACATTCAGTACTTC
CASSILKNIQYF
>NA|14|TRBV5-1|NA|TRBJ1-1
TGCGCCAGCATGTCATCTTCGGTGAACACTGAAGCTTTCTTT
CASMSSSVNTEAFF
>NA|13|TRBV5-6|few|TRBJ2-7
TGTGCCAGCAGCTTTCGCGGGAATCGCGAGCAGTACTTC
CASSFRGNREQYF
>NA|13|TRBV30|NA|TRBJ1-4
TGTGCAGGCCGGGACGGACTAAATGAAAAACTGTTTTTT
CAGRDGLNEKLFF
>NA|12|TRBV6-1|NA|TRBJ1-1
TGTGCCAGCAGTGAATCGCGTGCTGGTGGTTTCTTT
CASSESRAGGFF
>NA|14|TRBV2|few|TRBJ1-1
TGTGCCAGTTCTTTGGAGGGCGGGAGCACTGAAGCTTTCTTT
CASSLEGGSTEAFF
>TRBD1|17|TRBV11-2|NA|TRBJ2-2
TGTGCCAGCAGCTTATTACCTCAGACAGGGAGAACCGGGGAGCTGTTTTTT
CASSLLPQTGRTGELFF
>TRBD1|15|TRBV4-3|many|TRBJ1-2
TGCGCCAGCAGCCAGGACAGGGGCCCTTCGAGTAGCTACACCTTC
CASSQDRGPSSSYTF
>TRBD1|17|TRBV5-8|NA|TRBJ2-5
TGTGCCAGCAGCTCCGGGACAGGGGATTTGGGAAAAGAGACCCAGTACTTC
CASSSGTGDLGKETQYF
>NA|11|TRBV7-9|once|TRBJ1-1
TGTTCCAGCGCGGGGGGGACTGAAGCTTTCTTT
CSSAGGTEAFF
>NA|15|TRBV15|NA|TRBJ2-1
TGTGCCACCAGCAGAGATCTGCTTCGAACTAATGAGCAGTTCTTC
CATSRDLLRTNEQFF
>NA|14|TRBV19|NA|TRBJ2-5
TGTGCCAGTAGTATATATGCGAGCCAAGAGACCCAGTACTTC
CASSIYASQETQYF
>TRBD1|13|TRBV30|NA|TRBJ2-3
TGTGCCTGGAGTGGAGTCCGGGACAGGGGAGGGGATTTT
CAWSGVRDRGGDF
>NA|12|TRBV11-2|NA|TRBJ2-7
TGTGCCAGCAGGCAGGGGCAGTACGAGCAGTACTTC
CASRQGQYEQYF
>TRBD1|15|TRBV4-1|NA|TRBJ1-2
TGCGCCAGCAGCCTGACAGGGTTCCCCGTGAGGGGCCACACCTTC
CASSLTGFPVRGHTF
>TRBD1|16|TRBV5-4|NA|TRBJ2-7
TGTGCCAGCAGCTTGGATCCGGGACAGGGGGTCGGCGAGCAGTACTTC
CASSLDPGQGVGEQYF
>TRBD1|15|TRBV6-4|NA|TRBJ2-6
TGTGCCAGCAGTGACGACAGGGGTGGGGCCAACGTCCTGACTTTC
CASSDDRGGANVLTF
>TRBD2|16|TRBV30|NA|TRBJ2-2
TGTGCCTGGAACAGAAGCGGGAGGGAAAACACCGGGGAGCTGTTTTTT
CAWNRSGRENTGELFF
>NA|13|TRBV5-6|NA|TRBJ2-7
TGTGCCAGCAGCTTGAAAACAGGGAACGAGCAGTACTTC
CASSLKTGNEQYF
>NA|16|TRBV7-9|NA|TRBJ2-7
TGTGCCAGCAGCTATATTAGGGGGACCAACTCCTACGAGCAGTACTTC
CASSYIRGTNSYEQYF
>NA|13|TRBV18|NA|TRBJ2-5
TGTGCCAGCTCACCACTCAGGTTTGAGACCCAGTACTTC
CASSPLRFETQYF
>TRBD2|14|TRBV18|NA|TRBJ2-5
TGTGCCAGCTCACCCGGCGGGGGAAAAGAGACCCAGTACTTC
CASSPGGGKETQYF
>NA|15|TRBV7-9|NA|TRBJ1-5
TGTGCCAGCAGCTTAGATTTGGGGCTCAATCAGCCCCAGCATTTT
CASSLDLGLNQPQHF
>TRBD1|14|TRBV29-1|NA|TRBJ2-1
TGCAGCGTCCATAAAGAGGGGGCACGCAATGAGCAGTTCTTC
CSVHKEGARNEQFF
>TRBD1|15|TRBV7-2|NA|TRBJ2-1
TGTGCCAGCAGCTTAGAGGGACAGGGGGCCGATGAGCAGTTCTTC
CASSLEGQGADEQFF